This passage covers 4 T cell receptor beta chains from one sample sequenced in a study of radiation and T cells in renal cell carcinoma. Measured with immunoSEQ multiplex PCR; TCRdb has only the in-frame clones, and not every one. This sample carries roughly 64,000 clones, more than 60% of them seen once, and the ten largest clones take 6% to 7%. Time point meaning: blood 4 weeks post-SBRT, at nephrectomy. Treatment in this sample: 15 Gy SBRT to primary tumor, nephrectomy 4 weeks later. Here the sequenced sample was blood, taken from a patient whose treatment included radiotherapy and nephrectomy. Receptors were obtained from a man aged 55 to 70 with renal cell carcinoma.

The V and J genes are TRBV2 and TRBJ2-3; no clear D. The V end was cut by 4 bases, the J end by 0 bases, with 11 bases between. Germline lookup yields CDR1 SNHLY and CDR2 FYNNEI. The CDR3 is 15 amino acids. Written as DNA, the CDR3 is TGTGCCAGCAGTGTTGACGTAGCTAGCACAGATACGCAGTATTTT. This sequence encodes CASSVDVASTDTQYF.

The chain has TRBV19 and TRBJ1-1; D is uncertain. The V gene's germline CDR1 is LNHDA and CDR2 SQIVND (reference sequence). V was clipped by 5 bases and J by 1 base, with 8 bases between them. The CDR3 length is 13 residues. CDR3 protein: CASSWNSNTEAFF. For the CDR3, the DNA is TGTGCCAGTAGTTGGAACTCGAACACTGAAGCTTTCTTT.

This chain uses TRBV7-6 with TRBJ1-2; TRBD1 is a possible D gene (6 bases). The CDR3 sequence is 16 residues long. The germline CDR1 and CDR2 sequences are SGHVS and FNYEAQ. V was shortened by 5 bases and J by 2 bases, with 18 bases between the two germline ends. CDR3 DNA sequence: TGTGCCAGCAGCCCTCTAGGGGAGGGGGGGAACTATGGCTACACCTTC. Translation: CASSPLGEGGNYGYTF. Using reference TRBV7-6 and TRBJ1-2 for the parts outside the CDR3, the full variable domain is GAGVSQSPRYKVTKRGQDVALRCDPISGHVSLYWYRQALGQGPEFLTYFNYEAQQDKSGLPNDRFSAERPEGSISTLTIQRTEQRDSAMYRCASSPLGEGGNYGYTFGSGTRLTVV.

This sequence joins TRBV19 and TRBJ1-1; TRBD1 is a possible D gene (5 bases). Trimming removed 7 bases from V and 1 base from J, with 10 bases in between. The V gene's germline CDR1 is LNHDA and CDR2 SQIVND (reference sequence). The CDR3 consists of 13 residues. The CDR3 loop is CASNLGQNTEAFF. DNA for the CDR3: TGTGCCAGTAACCTGGGGCAGAACACTGAAGCTTTCTTT.